This T cell receptor (beta chain) originates from a study of primary melanoma T cells and metastatic recurrence. The wider study: Samples were primary melanomas of stage T2 to T4. Study-level findings and limits: Adding T-cell fraction to thickness reportedly best improved survival prediction. A T-cell-mediated antitumor response in primary melanoma was only suggested.

Each patient's primary melanoma had been removed surgically, with risk of metastatic recurrence. Note on this clone: Its antigen is undetermined.

The J segment lost 5 bases and the V segment lost 5 bases, leaving 10 bases of the junction unmatched. This CDR3 contains 17 residues. Germline V gene lookup returns CDR1 SGHNT and CDR2 YENEEA. Generated by immunoSEQ multiplex PCR, the TCRdb table keeps only in-frame clones and is missing some. The table includes 1,500 or so clones, 77% detected once. The source material was melanoma tumor tissue. The receptor was isolated from a human donor with melanoma. V is TRBV11-3 and J is TRBJ2-1; 12 positions agree with TRBD2. As DNA, the CDR3 is TGTGCCAGCAGCCCCATCGGGCTAGCGGGGGGGAACAATGAGCAGTTCTTC. It encodes CASSPIGLAGGNNEQFF.